These 15 T cell receptor beta chains were all obtained from the same sample, sequenced in a study of blood T cells in healthy people across ages. It was with a sample-barcoded 5' primer and a J-beta primer mix that a second PCR of roughly 6 to 12 cycles was run. In TCRdb, the 5' RACE reads were re-called with MiXCR into one record per CDR3 protein. The table has 700,000 or so distinct CDR3 sequences, 22% seen once. Sequenced: blood. The receptors derive from a man aged 70-80 years in good health.

The rearrangement uses TRBV6-1 and TRBJ1-1; unclear D gene. In germline, CDR1 is MNHNS, CDR2 SASEGT. This CDR3 has 15 amino acids. With 6 bases removed from V and 0 bases from J, the gap between germline ends came to 14 bases. The CDR3 loop is CASRVDQAMNTEAFF. CDR3 sequence (DNA): TGTGCCAGCAGAGTTGACCAGGCGATGAACACTGAAGCTTTCTTT.

The chain is built from TRBV12-3 or TRBV12-4 and TRBJ2-3, with D tentatively TRBD2 (6 bases). V shed 6 bases and J shed 1 base, with 14 bases lying between them. The CDR3 covers 15 residues. The CDR3 protein is CASRGYWEGTDTQYF. The CDR3 DNA reads as TGTGCCAGCAGGGGATATTGGGAGGGCACAGATACGCAGTATTTT.

This clonotype was seen only a few times. The chain is built from TRBV7-9 and TRBJ1-1; maybe TRBD1 (6 bases). Looked up from germline, CDR1 is SEHNR and CDR2 is FQNEAQ (reference sequence). V lost 1 base and J lost 1, with 10 bases in between. CDR3 size: 15 residues. CDR3 DNA: TGTGCCAGCAGCTTAGGACAGGACGGGAACACTGAAGCTTTCTTT. This gives the protein CASSLGQDGNTEAFF.

A few counts support this clonotype. The junction differs from germline at one of its ends, possibly a read error. The V call is TRBV3-1, the J call TRBJ1-4; D gene ambiguous. The length of the CDR3 is 14 residues. Germline CDR1 reads LGHDT; CDR2 reads YNNKEL (reference sequence). This CDR3 reads CACSRGSTNEKLFF. DNA for the CDR3: TGTGCCTGCAGCCGGGGATCCACTAATGAAAAACTGTTTTTT.

This clonotype was counted only a few times. The chain carries TRBV28 and TRBJ2-5; 8 bases are a match to TRBD2. Matching the DNA end better, TRBJ2-1 makes the J call doubtful. Germline-derived CDR1 and CDR2 are MDHEN and SYDVKM. CDR3 length: 15 residues. The CDR3 DNA sequence: TGTGCCAGCAGTCCCGGGGGGGGAGGTCGTAATGAGCAGTTCTTC. It translates to CASSPGGGGRNEQFF.

Note on this clonotype: Sequence at one end of the junction differs from germline and may be a read error. The chain joins TRBV18 to TRBJ2-7, with 9 bases that match TRBD1. Germline CDR1 KGHSH, CDR2 LQKENI. The CDR3 loop spans 15 amino acids. The CDR3 protein is CASSPGTGPSYEQYF. CDR3 DNA sequence: TGTGCCAGCTCCCCCGGGACAGGGCCCTCCTACGAGCAATACTTC.

The table lists this clonotype with a few counts. The chain couples TRBV25-1 to TRBJ2-5; 8 nucleotides align to TRBD2. The DNA end favors TRBJ2-1, so the J call may be wrong. This CDR3 spans 15 amino acids. Germline CDR1 MGHDK, CDR2 SYGVNS. The CDR3 sequence is CASSELLADYNEQFF. The CDR3 DNA sequence: TGTGCCAGCAGTGAATTACTAGCGGATTACAATGAGCAGTTCTTC.

The CDR3 protein is CASSPRRLPSTDTQYF. CDR3 in DNA: TGTGCCAGCAGTCCCCGTAGACTACCTAGCACAGATACGCAGTATTTT. V is TRBV7-2 and J is TRBJ2-3; D is possibly TRBD2 (5 bases). V was cut by 6 bases and J by 0 bases, with 16 bases left in between. Germline V gene data show CDR1 as SGHTA and CDR2 as FQGNSA. The length of the CDR3 is 16 residues.

This chain's CDR3 is CSARGLSGLHGPQYF. The DNA of the CDR3 is TGCAGTGCTAGAGGCCTATCGGGACTCCACGGGCCCCAGTACTTC. This chain links TRBV20-1 with TRBJ2-5; a weak D match, TRBD2 (6 bases). From germline, CDR1 is DFQATT and CDR2 SNEGSKA (reference sequence). This CDR3 comprises 15 residues. The V end lost 1 base, the J end lost 9 bases, and 21 bases lay between the germline ends.

This clonotype has a handful of counts. The V gene is TRBV7-8, the J gene TRBJ2-3; no definite D call. V gave up 10 bases and J gave up 3 bases, with 11 bases separating them. The CDR3 extends over 12 amino acids. Germline V gives CDR1 SGHVS, CDR2 FQNEAQ. CDR3 protein: CATEGLTDTQYF. CDR3 sequence (DNA): TGTGCCACCGAAGGGCTAACAGATACGCAGTATTTT.

This clonotype came up a few times. The chain links TRBV12-3 or TRBV12-4 to TRBJ1-2, with D perhaps TRBD1 (5 bases). Between the trimmed V and J ends, which lost 1 base and 6 bases, there was a span of 9 bases. The CDR3 extends over 13 amino acids. In nucleotides, the CDR3 is TGTGCCAGCAGTTTAGTCTGGGGGGATGGCTACACCTTC. Amino acids: CASSLVWGDGYTF.

V is TRBV5-5 and J is TRBJ2-3; 7 positions match TRBD2. Germline CDR1 SGHKS, CDR2 YYEKEE (reference sequence). The CDR3 length is 15 residues. Losses at the gene ends were 3 bases for V and 3 bases for J; bases not matched to a gene: 7. This CDR3 is CASSWARDYTDTQYF. CDR3 coding DNA: TGTGCCAGCAGCTGGGCCCGGGACTATACAGATACGCAGTATTTT. The full variable domain, completed using reference TRBV5-5 and TRBJ2-3, is DAGVTQSPTHLIKTRGQQVTLRCSPISGHKSVSWYQQVLGQGPQFIFQYYEKEERGRGNFPDRFSARQFPNYSSELNVNALLLGDSALYLCASSWARDYTDTQYFGPGTRLTVL.

The chain uses TRBV5-1 and TRBJ2-7; 7 nucleotides agree with TRBD2. The CDR3 totals 13 residues. With 0 bases clipped from V and 6 bases from J, the junction kept 3 bases outside the gene matches. The germline CDR1 and CDR2 sequences are SGHRS and YFSETQ. The CDR3 region is CASSLEAGVEQYF. Here the CDR3 DNA reads TGCGCCAGCAGCTTGGAGGCGGGGGTCGAGCAGTACTTC.

In its sample, this clonotype was seen a few times. A read error may produce the germline difference seen at one junction end. V and J are TRBV6-5 and TRBJ1-1; 8 nucleotides line up with TRBD1. This CDR3 contains 13 residues. Per the germline V gene, CDR1 is MNHEY and CDR2 is SVGAGI. The CDR3 nucleotides read TGTGCCAGCCGCCCTGACAGGGGCACTGAGGCTTTCTTT. It yields the protein CASRPDRGTEAFF.

This clonotype was counted only a few times. The chain couples TRBV7-8 to TRBJ2-2; 10 positions match TRBD2. The ends lost 6 bases at V and 2 bases at J; junction bases unmatched: 6. The CDR3 length is 16 residues. CDR1 SGHVS and CDR2 FQNEAQ come from the germline V gene. CDR3 nucleotide sequence: TGTGCCAGCAGAAGGAGCGGGAGGGGAAACACCGGGGAGCTGTTTTTT. Amino acids: CASRRSGRGNTGELFF.